The 7 T cell receptor beta chains below all came from one sample that was sequenced in a study of blood T cell repertoires in COVID-19. Using immunoSEQ multiplex PCR, the repertoire was profiled, and TCRdb retains in-frame clones only, with some absent. The top ten hold approximately 12% of the sample, which has 70,000 to 85,000 clones, over 75% seen once. Sequenced: peripheral blood. The receptors come from a man older than 75 with acute or convalescent COVID-19.

The rearrangement joins TRBV9 to TRBJ2-7; weak D call: TRBD1 (6 bases). CDR3 length: 14 residues. Between the trimmed V and J ends, which lost 0 bases and 4 bases, there was a span of 11 bases. The germline V gene has CDR1 SGDLS and CDR2 YYNGEE. CDR3 region: CASSVVAQGYEQYF. The CDR3 coding sequence is TGTGCCAGCAGCGTAGTAGCACAGGGATACGAGCAGTACTTC.

The J gene is TRBJ2-1, the V gene TRBV5-1, with TRBD2 matching 13 bases. V was pared by 6 bases and J by 10 bases, with 10 bases of the junction left unmatched. Germline V gene lookup returns CDR1 SGHRS and CDR2 YFSETQ. This CDR3 has 15 residues. The DNA of the CDR3 is TGCGCCAGCAACCTCGGGACTAGCGGGACCGACGAGCAGTTCTTC. Its protein product is CASNLGTSGTDEQFF.

The genes are TRBV10-3 and TRBJ2-2; D is perhaps TRBD2 (6 bases). The CDR3 totals 14 residues. The V gene lost 6 bases and the J gene lost 3 bases, with 11 bases spanning the gap. Germline CDR1 and CDR2: ENHRY and SYGVKD. The CDR3 sequence is CAISAGTHTGELFF. The CDR3 nucleotides read TGTGCCATCAGCGCCGGGACTCACACCGGGGAGCTGTTTTTT.

This clone is a singleton in its sample. The chain carries TRBV3-1 (or the pseudogene TRBV3-2) and TRBJ1-5, with 7 bases fitting TRBD1. The V segment lost 2 bases and the J segment 3 bases; nucleotides outside the gene matches: 10. This CDR3 has 17 amino acids. The germline V gene encodes CDR1 LGHDT and CDR2 YNNKEL (reference sequence). The CDR3: CASSQCPRDRFNQPQHF. Written as DNA, the CDR3 is TGTGCCAGCAGCCAATGTCCTCGGGACAGATTCAATCAGCCCCAGCATTTT.

J is TRBJ2-5 and V is TRBV18, with TRBD1 matching over 8 bases. Germline V gene data show CDR1 as KGHSH and CDR2 as LQKENI. J gave up 5 bases and V 1 base, and 6 bases lay outside the gene matches. This CDR3 region has 15 residues. The CDR3 DNA reads as TGTGCCAGCTCACCACGTGGACAGGGTACGGAGACCCAGTACTTC. As protein: CASSPRGQGTETQYF.

This chain links TRBV13 with TRBJ2-3, with D uncertain. CDR3 length: 14 amino acids. The germline V and J ends were trimmed by 2 bases and 0 bases, with 6 bases remaining between them. The V gene's germline CDR1 is PRHDT and CDR2 FYEKMQ (reference sequence). This CDR3 reads CASSLSGSTDTQYF. The CDR3 DNA reads as TGTGCCAGCAGCTTATCTGGCAGCACAGATACGCAGTATTTT.

The gene calls are TRBV7-9 and TRBJ1-4; 11 bases line up with TRBD1. The germline V gene has CDR1 SEHNR and CDR2 FQNEAQ (reference sequence). The trim removed 5 bases at V and 8 bases at J, leaving 7 bases unmatched. This CDR3 has 15 residues. Here the CDR3 reads CASSPGQGAGEKLFF. CDR3 bases: TGTGCCAGCAGCCCAGGACAGGGGGCAGGAGAAAAACTGTTTTTT.